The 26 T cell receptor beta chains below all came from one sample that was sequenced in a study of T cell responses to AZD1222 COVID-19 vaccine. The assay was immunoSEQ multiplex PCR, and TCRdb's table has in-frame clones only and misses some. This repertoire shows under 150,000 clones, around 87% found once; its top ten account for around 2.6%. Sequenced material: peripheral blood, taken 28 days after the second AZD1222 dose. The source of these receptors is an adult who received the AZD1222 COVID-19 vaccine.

CDR3 in DNA: TGTGCCAGCAGTTACTCATTGGGGGCTGGGGAGACCCAGTACTTC. Its translation is CASSYSLGAGETQYF. J is TRBJ2-5 and V is TRBV6-5; tentatively, D is TRBD1 (6 bases). The CDR3 has 15 residues. Germline-derived CDR1 and CDR2 are MNHEY and SVGAGI. Deletions cut 0 bases from V and 5 bases from J, with 13 bases between.

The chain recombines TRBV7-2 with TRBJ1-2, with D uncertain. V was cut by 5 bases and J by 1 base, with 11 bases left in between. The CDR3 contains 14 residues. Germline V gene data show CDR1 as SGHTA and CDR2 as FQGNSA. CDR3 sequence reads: CASSAPPDNYGYTF. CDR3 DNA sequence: TGTGCCAGCAGCGCTCCCCCAGATAACTATGGCTACACCTTC.

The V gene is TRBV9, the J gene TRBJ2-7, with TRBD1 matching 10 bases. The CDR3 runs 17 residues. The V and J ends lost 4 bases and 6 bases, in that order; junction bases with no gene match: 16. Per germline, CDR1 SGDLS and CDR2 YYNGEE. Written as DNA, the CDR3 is TGTGCCAGCAGCAAAGGCGTACGGGACAGGGGTAGATTCGAGCAGTACTTC. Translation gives CASSKGVRDRGRFEQYF.

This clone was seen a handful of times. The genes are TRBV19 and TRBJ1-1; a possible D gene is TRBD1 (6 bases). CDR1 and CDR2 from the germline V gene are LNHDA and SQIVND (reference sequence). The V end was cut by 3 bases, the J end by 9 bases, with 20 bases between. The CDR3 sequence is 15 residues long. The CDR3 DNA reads TGTGCCAGTAGTATGGGGGCGGGAGGACAGACAAAAGCTTTCTTT. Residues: CASSMGAGGQTKAFF. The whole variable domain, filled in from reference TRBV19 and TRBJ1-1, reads DGGITQSPKYLFRKEGQNVTLSCEQNLNHDAMYWYRQDPGQGLRLIYYSQIVNDFQKGDIAEGYSVSREKKESFPLTVTSAQKNPTAFYLCASSMGAGGQTKAFFGQGTRLTVV.

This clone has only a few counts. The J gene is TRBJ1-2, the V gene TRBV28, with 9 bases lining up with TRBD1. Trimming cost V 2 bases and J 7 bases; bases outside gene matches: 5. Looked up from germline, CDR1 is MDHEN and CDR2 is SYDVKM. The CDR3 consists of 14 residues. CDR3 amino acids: CASSLPGQGFGYTF. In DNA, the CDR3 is TGTGCCAGCAGTTTACCGGGACAGGGATTTGGCTACACCTTC.

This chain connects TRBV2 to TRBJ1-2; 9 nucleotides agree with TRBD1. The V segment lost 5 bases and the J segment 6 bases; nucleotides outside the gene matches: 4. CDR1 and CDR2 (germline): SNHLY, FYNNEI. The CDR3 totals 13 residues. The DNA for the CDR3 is TGTGCCAGCAGTCCACAGGGGGCGCATGGCTACACCTTC. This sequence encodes CASSPQGAHGYTF.

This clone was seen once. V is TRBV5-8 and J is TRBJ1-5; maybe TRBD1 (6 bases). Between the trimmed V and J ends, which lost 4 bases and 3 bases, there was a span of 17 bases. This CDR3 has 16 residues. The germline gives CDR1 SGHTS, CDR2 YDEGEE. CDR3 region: CASSGTKQGLNQPQHF. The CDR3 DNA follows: TGTGCCAGCAGCGGGACGAAGCAGGGGCTCAATCAGCCCCAGCATTTT.

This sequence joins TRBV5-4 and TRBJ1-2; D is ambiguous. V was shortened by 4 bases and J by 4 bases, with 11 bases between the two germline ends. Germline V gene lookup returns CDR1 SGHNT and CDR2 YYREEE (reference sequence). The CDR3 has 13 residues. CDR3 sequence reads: CASSPKAPYGYTF. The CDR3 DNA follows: TGTGCCAGCAGCCCGAAGGCCCCCTATGGCTACACCTTC.

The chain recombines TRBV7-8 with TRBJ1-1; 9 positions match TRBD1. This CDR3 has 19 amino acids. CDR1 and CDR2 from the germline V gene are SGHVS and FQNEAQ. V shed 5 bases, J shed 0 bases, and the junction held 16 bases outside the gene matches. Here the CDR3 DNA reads TGTGCCAGCAGCGCAATAGACTGGACAGGGGCGACAATGAACACTGAAGCTTTCTTT. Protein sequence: CASSAIDWTGATMNTEAFF.

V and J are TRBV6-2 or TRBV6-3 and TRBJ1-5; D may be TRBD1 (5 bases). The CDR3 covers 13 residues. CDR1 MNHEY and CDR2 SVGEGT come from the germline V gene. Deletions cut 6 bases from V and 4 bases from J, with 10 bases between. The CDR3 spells CASSRDRNQPQHF. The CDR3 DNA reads TGTGCCAGCAGCCGTGACAGAAATCAGCCCCAGCATTTT.

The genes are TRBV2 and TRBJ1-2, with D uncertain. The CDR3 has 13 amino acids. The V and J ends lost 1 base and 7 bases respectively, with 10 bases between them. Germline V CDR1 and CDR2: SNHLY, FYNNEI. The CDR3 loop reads CASSEVRSAGYTF. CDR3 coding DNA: TGTGCCAGCAGTGAAGTTCGGTCGGCTGGCTACACCTTC.

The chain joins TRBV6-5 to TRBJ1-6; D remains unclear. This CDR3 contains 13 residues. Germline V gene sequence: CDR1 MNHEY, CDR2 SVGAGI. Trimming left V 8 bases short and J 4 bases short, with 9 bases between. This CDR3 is CASRRDYNSPLHF. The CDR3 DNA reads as TGTGCCAGCCGGAGGGATTATAATTCACCCCTCCACTTT.

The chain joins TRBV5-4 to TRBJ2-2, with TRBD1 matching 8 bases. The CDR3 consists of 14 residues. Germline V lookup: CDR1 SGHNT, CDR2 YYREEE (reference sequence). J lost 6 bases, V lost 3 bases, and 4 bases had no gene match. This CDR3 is CASSSRRGPGELFF. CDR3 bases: TGTGCCAGCAGCTCCCGCAGGGGGCCCGGGGAGCTGTTTTTT. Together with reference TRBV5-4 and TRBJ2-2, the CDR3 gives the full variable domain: ETGVTQSPTHLIKTRGQQVTLRCSSQSGHNTVSWYQQALGQGPQFIFQYYREEENGRGNFPPRFSGLQFPNYSSELNVNALELDDSALYLCASSSRRGPGELFFGEGSRLTVL.

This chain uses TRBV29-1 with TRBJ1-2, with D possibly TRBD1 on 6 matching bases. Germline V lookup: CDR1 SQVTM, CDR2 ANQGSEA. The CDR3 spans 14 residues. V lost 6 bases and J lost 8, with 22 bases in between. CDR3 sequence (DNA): TGCAGCGTGAGGGACACTGGGGAGGGAGGAGGCTACACCTTC. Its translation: CSVRDTGEGGGYTF.

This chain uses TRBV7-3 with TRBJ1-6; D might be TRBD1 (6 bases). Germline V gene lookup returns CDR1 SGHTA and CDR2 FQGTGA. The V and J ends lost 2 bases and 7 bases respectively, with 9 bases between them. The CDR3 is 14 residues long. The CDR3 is CASSLDRRNSPLHF. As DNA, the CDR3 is TGTGCCAGCAGCTTAGACAGGAGAAATTCACCCCTCCACTTT.

CDR3 sequence: CASSLRTGTYEQYF. CDR3 sequence (DNA): TGTGCCAGCAGCTTACGGACAGGGACCTACGAGCAGTACTTC. The chain joins TRBV7-9 to TRBJ2-7, with 8 nucleotides matching TRBD1. J gave up 2 bases and V 2 bases, and 2 bases lay outside the gene matches. Looked up from germline, CDR1 is SEHNR and CDR2 is FQNEAQ (reference sequence). The CDR3 is made up of 14 amino acids.

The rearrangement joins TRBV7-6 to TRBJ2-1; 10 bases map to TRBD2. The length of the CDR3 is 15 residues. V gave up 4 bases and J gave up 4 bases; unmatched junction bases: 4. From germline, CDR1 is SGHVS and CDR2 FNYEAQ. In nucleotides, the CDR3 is TGTGCCAGCAGCTCCGGGACTAGCGCATACAATGAGCAGTTCTTC. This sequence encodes CASSSGTSAYNEQFF.

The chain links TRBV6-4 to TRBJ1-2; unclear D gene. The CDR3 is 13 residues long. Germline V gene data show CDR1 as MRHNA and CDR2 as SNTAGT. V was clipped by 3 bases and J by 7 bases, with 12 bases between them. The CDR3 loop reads CASSEGPRTGYTF. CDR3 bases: TGTGCCAGCAGTGAAGGGCCTCGGACTGGCTACACCTTC.

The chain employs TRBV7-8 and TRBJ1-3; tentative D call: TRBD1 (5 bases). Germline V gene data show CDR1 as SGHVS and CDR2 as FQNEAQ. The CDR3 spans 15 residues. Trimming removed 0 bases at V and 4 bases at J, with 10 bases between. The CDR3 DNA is TGTGCCAGCAGCTTAGCAGGCAGGGCCGGAAACACCATATATTTT. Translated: CASSLAGRAGNTIYF.

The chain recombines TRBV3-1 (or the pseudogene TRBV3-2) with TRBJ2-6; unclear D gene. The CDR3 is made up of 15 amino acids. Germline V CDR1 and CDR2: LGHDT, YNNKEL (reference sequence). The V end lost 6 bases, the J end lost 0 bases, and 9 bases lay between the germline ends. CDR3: CASSPQNSGANVLTF. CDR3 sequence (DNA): TGTGCCAGCAGTCCGCAGAACTCTGGGGCCAACGTCCTGACTTTC.

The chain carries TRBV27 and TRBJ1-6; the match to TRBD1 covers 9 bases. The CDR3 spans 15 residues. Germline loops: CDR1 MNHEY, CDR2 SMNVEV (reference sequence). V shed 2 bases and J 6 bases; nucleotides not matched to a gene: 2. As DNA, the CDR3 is TGTGCCAGCAGTTTAGTGACAGGGGGTAATTCACCCCTCCACTTT. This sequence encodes CASSLVTGGNSPLHF.

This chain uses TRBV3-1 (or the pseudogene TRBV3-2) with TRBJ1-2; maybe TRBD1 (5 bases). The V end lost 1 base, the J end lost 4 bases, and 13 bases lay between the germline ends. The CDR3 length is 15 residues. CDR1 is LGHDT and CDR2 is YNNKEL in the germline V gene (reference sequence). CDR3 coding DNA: TGTGCCAGCAGCCAAGCCCCGGGGGAGGTCTATGGCTACACCTTC. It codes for CASSQAPGEVYGYTF.

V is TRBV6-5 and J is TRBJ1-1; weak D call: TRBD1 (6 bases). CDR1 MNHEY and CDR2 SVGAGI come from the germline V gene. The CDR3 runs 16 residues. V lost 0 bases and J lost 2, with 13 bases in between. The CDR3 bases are TGTGCCAGCAGTTACTCTATACAGGGAGGAAACACTGAAGCTTTCTTT. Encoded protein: CASSYSIQGGNTEAFF.

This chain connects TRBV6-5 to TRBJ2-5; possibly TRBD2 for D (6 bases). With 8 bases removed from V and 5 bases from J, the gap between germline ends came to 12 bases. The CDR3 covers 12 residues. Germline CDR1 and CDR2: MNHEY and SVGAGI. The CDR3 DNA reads TGTGCCAGCGAGACGGAGGGGGAGACCCAGTACTTC. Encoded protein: CASETEGETQYF.

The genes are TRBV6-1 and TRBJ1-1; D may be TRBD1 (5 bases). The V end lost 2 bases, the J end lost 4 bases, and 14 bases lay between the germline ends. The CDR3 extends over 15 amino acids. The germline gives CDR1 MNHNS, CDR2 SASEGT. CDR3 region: CASSEYLAGSTEAFF. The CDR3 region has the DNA TGTGCCAGCAGTGAATATTTGGCAGGGAGCACTGAAGCTTTCTTT.

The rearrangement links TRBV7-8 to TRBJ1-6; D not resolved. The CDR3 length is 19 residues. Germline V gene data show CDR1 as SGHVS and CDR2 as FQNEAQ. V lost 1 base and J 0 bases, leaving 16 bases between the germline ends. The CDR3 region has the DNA TGTGCCAGCAGCTTAGTCGGTTTGGGAACTAGCTCCTATAATTCACCCCTCCACTTT. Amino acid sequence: CASSLVGLGTSSYNSPLHF.